This is a list of T cell receptor beta chains from one sample in a study of T cells after yellow fever vaccination. TCRdb reprocessed the 5' RACE reads with MiXCR, giving one entry per CDR3 protein. The sample carries 170,000 or so distinct CDR3 sequences, approximately 9.7% recorded once. Material: CD8+ T cells sorted from PBMCs, obtained 45 days after the yellow fever booster vaccination. These receptor sequences come from a man between 18 and 29 years old who received the YFV17D yellow fever vaccine. Each CDR3 is given with its conserved first and last residue.

TRBV6-5,CASSWYPAAASGELFF
TRBV28,CASSVGQGGYGYTF
TRBV7-9,CASRSTTEQFF
TRBV27,CASSPLGGLLGNQPQHF
TRBV5-1,CASSTGTSGVYNEQFF
TRBV4-1,CASSPPLGSAGELFF
TRBV6-4,CASSETGETGELFF
TRBV7-2,CASSLALTGEQYF
TRBV6-1,CATGQGPGELFF
TRBV4-3,CASSHRLAEVYNEQFF
TRBV25-1,CASSATRVTNEKLFF
TRBV20-1,CSARGLHSEAFF
TRBV7-9,CGCSVLLRDTRPQYF
TRBV10-3,CAIRRTENPDTQYF
TRBV12-3/TRBV12-4,CASSSLDGGPGELFF
TRBV9,CASSVEGQVEDTQYF
TRBV28,CASSLLSSYNSPLHF
TRBV10-3,CAISVGQGGNTGELFF
TRBV29-1,CSVKFRDSYNSPLHF
TRBV12-3/TRBV12-4,CASSLGDLEAFF
TRBV4-1,CASSQGSVNEQFF
TRBV5-1,CASTETSGGMYGDTQYF
TRBV12-3/TRBV12-4,CASSRGDTNTEAFF
TRBV13,CASSAGRRFSGNTIYF
TRBV7-9,CASSPQETQYF
TRBV9,CASSGTSGGPPKRNEQFF
TRBV7-3,CASSSGLSGANVLTF
TRBV2,CASSDRGRLTGELFF
TRBV9,CASSPTGGPYNEQFF
TRBV30,CAWRGTNLWEQYF
TRBV6-2/TRBV6-3,CASSYSGRTLMNTEAFF
TRBV20-1,CSRLAGKVADTQYF
TRBV11-3,CASSLGDTTTDTQYF
TRBV7-3,CASSLESYTEAFF
TRBV7-9,CASSLAESEGYYGYTF
TRBV5-1,CASRETMEPEQYF
TRBV15,CATSRVRVAGELFF
TRBV6-6,CASTRGGGQETQYF
TRBV2,CASTGTGGSRNTEAFF
TRBV7-2,CASSLGAGVYTDTQYF
TRBV6-6,CASSRLPRGSGQPSSGNTIYF
TRBV6-5,CASSRGSGDTQYF
TRBV9,CASATSGVPGELFF
TRBV29-1,CSVESFGWETQYF
TRBV20-1,CSVRLGGREQYF
TRBV28,CASSPRGYGQPQHF
TRBV21-1,CASSNPLVGTNTEAFF